These 30 T cell receptor beta chains originate from one sample sequenced in a study of blood T cells in healthy people across ages. A second about 6 to 12 cycle PCR used barcoded and J-beta primers. Each CDR3 protein is one row after TCRdb ran MiXCR on the 5' RACE reads. The table includes hundreds of thousands of distinct CDR3 sequences, more than 55% detected once. Sequencing was carried out using blood. These TCRs come from a man aged 40-50 years in good health.

The chain is built from TRBV6-2 or TRBV6-3 and TRBJ2-5; D not resolved. Germline V CDR1 and CDR2: MNHEY, SVGEGT. This CDR3 is built from 14 residues. With 5 bases removed from V and 2 bases from J, the gap between germline ends came to 12 bases. In DNA form, the CDR3 reads TGTGCCAGCAGTCCCAGACATTCTCAAGAGACCCAGTACTTC. As protein: CASSPRHSQETQYF.

This chain uses TRBV7-2 with TRBJ1-2; 10 bases match TRBD1. This CDR3 spans 14 amino acids. Germline trimming cut 4 bases from V and 11 bases from J; bases unmatched to any gene: 10. Germline values: CDR1 SGHTA, CDR2 FQGNSA. The CDR3 loop is CASSSFSGQGGYTF. DNA of the CDR3: TGTGCCAGCAGCTCTTTTAGTGGACAGGGGGGGTACACCTTC. Variable domain in full (rest from reference TRBV7-2 and TRBJ1-2): GAGVSQSPSNKVTEKGKDVELRCDPISGHTALYWYRQSLGQGLEFLIYFQGNSAPDKSGLPSDRFSAERTGGSVSTLTIQRTQQEDSAVYLCASSSFSGQGGYTFGSGTRLTVV.

The genes are TRBV6-2 or TRBV6-3 and TRBJ1-2, with 9 bases lining up with TRBD1. Germline CDR1 is MNHEY and CDR2 is SVGEGT. The length of the CDR3 is 17 residues. V shed 0 bases and J 7 bases; nucleotides not matched to a gene: 12. The CDR3 DNA sequence: TGTGCCAGCAGTTACTCGAGTGGAGGACAGGGGATTGGTGGCTACACCTTC. It encodes CASSYSSGGQGIGGYTF.

The chain couples TRBV6-1 to TRBJ2-4; D perhaps matches TRBD2 (6 bases). The J call is in doubt because the DNA end fits TRBJ2-7 better. This CDR3 has 12 amino acids. Germline V CDR1 and CDR2: MNHNS, SASEGT. The CDR3 sequence is CAGMRGRYEQYF. CDR3 DNA sequence: TGTGCCGGCATGCGGGGAAGGTACGAGCAGTACTTC.

This clonotype was seen only a few times. This chain uses TRBV12-3 or TRBV12-4 with TRBJ2-7; 11 nucleotides match TRBD1. There are 14 residues in the CDR3. The V segment lost 3 bases and the J segment 6 bases; nucleotides outside the gene matches: 4. The CDR3 spells CASSFVGTGGEQYF. The CDR3, as DNA: TGTGCCAGCAGTTTTGTTGGGACAGGGGGCGAGCAGTACTTC.

The V gene is TRBV29-1, the J gene TRBJ2-7, with a weak D call TRBD1 (6 bases). Germline assignment: CDR1 SQVTM and CDR2 ANQGSEA. The V gene lost 6 bases and the J gene lost 6 bases, with 12 bases spanning the gap. The CDR3 extends over 11 amino acids. CDR3 amino acids: CSVTQGIEQYF. The DNA of the CDR3 is TGCAGCGTCACCCAGGGGATCGAGCAGTACTTC.

The genes are TRBV4-3 and TRBJ2-1, with a tentative D call TRBD2 (5 bases). This CDR3 has 14 residues. The germline CDR1 and CDR2 sequences are LGHNA and YSLEER. Trimming left V 0 bases short and J 6 bases short, with 9 bases between. CDR3 sequence reads: CASSQEIRGNEQFF. CDR3 nucleotides: TGCGCCAGCAGCCAAGAAATACGGGGCAATGAGCAGTTCTTC.

The chain employs TRBV12-3 or TRBV12-4 and TRBJ1-6; 7 bases line up with TRBD1. The CDR3 contains 24 residues. The ends lost 3 bases at V and 8 bases at J; junction bases unmatched: 34. For the CDR3, the DNA is TGTGCCAGCAGTTTTTCTATTTGGTCTGAAGCATTTACGGGAACGACAGGGTATGATTCACCCCTCCACTTT. Protein: CASSFSIWSEAFTGTTGYDSPLHF.

The chain recombines TRBV6-2 or TRBV6-3 with TRBJ1-1; D unresolved. The CDR3 extends over 13 amino acids. V was clipped by 2 bases and J by 5 bases, with 9 bases between them. CDR1 is MNHEY, CDR2 SVGEGT, per germline. CDR3 DNA: TGTGCCAGCAGTTACGTGGAGGCAACTGAAGCTTTCTTT. Translating gives CASSYVEATEAFF.

This clonotype showed up just a few times. The chain has TRBV28 and TRBJ2-3, with a possible D match to TRBD2 (5 bases). The ends were cut back, 3 bases at V and 6 bases at J, with 10 bases in the middle. The CDR3 length is 13 residues. CDR1 and CDR2 from the germline V gene are MDHEN and SYDVKM. The CDR3 nucleotides read TGTGCCAGCAGTTTGGAGGTCCGGGATACGCAGTATTTT. Translated, it gives CASSLEVRDTQYF.

This clonotype was seen a few times. The chain combines TRBV6-5 with TRBJ2-6, with 7 bases lining up with TRBD2. Germline-derived CDR1 and CDR2 are MNHEY and SVGAGI. The CDR3 sequence is 13 residues long. V was pared by 8 bases and J by 3 bases, with 1 base of the junction left unmatched. Here the CDR3 reads CASGGVGANVLTF. The CDR3 coding sequence is TGTGCCAGCGGGGGGGTTGGGGCCAACGTCCTGACTTTC.

The V and J genes are TRBV6-1 and TRBJ2-3; D is undetermined. CDR3 length: 13 residues. Germline CDR1 is MNHNS and CDR2 is SASEGT. Between the trimmed V and J ends, which lost 6 bases and 4 bases, there was a span of 11 bases. The CDR3 reads CASSFDKPDTQYF. The DNA of the CDR3 is TGTGCCAGCAGCTTTGATAAACCAGATACGCAGTATTTT.

The chain links TRBV6-1 to TRBJ1-6; D gene uncertain. Germline CDR1 and CDR2: MNHNS and SASEGT. This CDR3 is built from 12 residues. Trimming pared 2 bases from V and 9 bases from J, leaving 5 bases between. CDR3: CASSESGSPLHF. The CDR3 bases are TGTGCCAGCAGTGAATCAGGTTCACCCCTCCACTTT.

This CDR3 is CASSLLTSGRANEQFF. The CDR3 nucleotides are TGCGCCAGCAGCTTGCTTACTAGCGGGAGGGCCAATGAGCAGTTCTTC. V gene TRBV5-1 combines with J gene TRBJ2-1; 13 bases are shared with TRBD2. The V gene's germline CDR1 is SGHRS and CDR2 YFSETQ. Unmatched junction bases numbered 4, after V lost 1 base and J lost 6 bases. The CDR3 runs 16 residues.

J is TRBJ1-5 and V is TRBV20-1; TRBD1 is a possible D gene (5 bases). Germline CDR1 DFQATT, CDR2 SNEGSKA (reference sequence). Trimming cost V 6 bases and J 0 bases, with 12 bases left between them. This CDR3 has 14 amino acids. Here the CDR3 reads CSATTAYSNQPQHF. CDR3 in DNA: TGCAGTGCCACGACAGCTTATAGCAATCAGCCCCAGCATTTT.

This chain links TRBV29-1 with TRBJ2-1; 7 nucleotides align to TRBD2. CDR1 SQVTM and CDR2 ANQGSEA come from the germline V gene. This CDR3 comprises 15 residues. The junction had 15 bases not matched to a gene; V was cut back by 0 bases and J by 13 bases. CDR3 bases: TGCAGCGTTGAAGATGGGTTACGGGGGAGGGAGACCCAGTTCTTC. Amino acid sequence: CSVEDGLRGRETQFF.

The rearrangement joins TRBV10-3 to TRBJ2-3; 11 bases match TRBD2. This CDR3 contains 14 residues. V lost 6 bases and J lost 4; bases outside the gene matches: 3. Looked up from germline, CDR1 is ENHRY and CDR2 is SYGVKD. CDR3 amino acids: CAIRTSGSADTQYF. In DNA, the CDR3 is TGTGCCATCAGAACTAGCGGGAGTGCAGATACGCAGTATTTT.

This chain joins TRBV11-3 and TRBJ2-1, with 11 bases aligning to TRBD2. Trimming at V came to 10 bases and at J to 0 bases, leaving 5 bases not matched to a gene. Germline CDR1 reads SGHNT; CDR2 reads YENEEA. CDR3 size: 15 residues. The CDR3 is CAIGTSGSSYNEQFF. As DNA, the CDR3 is TGTGCCATCGGGACTAGCGGAAGCTCCTACAATGAGCAGTTCTTC.

This clonotype is a singleton in its sample. This chain links TRBV6-1 with TRBJ1-5, with TRBD1 identical over 7 bases. Looked up from germline, CDR1 is MNHNS and CDR2 is SASEGT. With V trimmed by 0 bases and J by 0 bases, 2 bases remained unmatched. The CDR3 length is 16 residues. The CDR3 reads CASSEAQGHSNQPQHF. CDR3 DNA: TGTGCCAGCAGTGAAGCACAGGGGCATAGCAATCAGCCCCAGCATTTT.

This clonotype was detected many times. V and J are TRBV4-2 and TRBJ2-1; TRBD2 matches 7 bases. CDR1 LGHNA and CDR2 YNFKEQ come from the germline V gene. Germline trimming cut 0 bases from V and 12 bases from J; bases unmatched to any gene: 8. This CDR3 region has 14 residues. The CDR3 nucleotides are TGTGCCAGCAGCCAAGAGTCCGGACTAGAGGGGCAGTTCTTC. Amino acid sequence: CASSQESGLEGQFF.

This clonotype has a handful of counts. The chain recombines TRBV12-3 or TRBV12-4 with TRBJ2-5; the D is unclear. The CDR3 contains 12 residues. The V and J ends lost 4 bases and 4 bases respectively, with 7 bases between them. The CDR3: CASSWKPETQYF. For the CDR3, the DNA is TGTGCCAGCAGTTGGAAGCCAGAGACCCAGTACTTC.

The sample holds many counts of this clonotype. CDR3 nucleotide sequence: TGCAGTGCTAAACGACAGGGTAGCTCCTACGAGCAGTACTTC. It encodes CSAKRQGSSYEQYF. This chain uses TRBV20-1 with TRBJ2-7, with TRBD1 matching 7 bases. The CDR3 length is 14 residues. Losses at the gene ends were 4 bases for V and 0 bases for J; bases not matched to a gene: 6. Germline loops: CDR1 DFQATT, CDR2 SNEGSKA (reference sequence).

The chain recombines TRBV20-1 with TRBJ1-2; 7 bases match TRBD1. The CDR3 is made up of 15 amino acids. Germline V gene lookup returns CDR1 DFQATT and CDR2 SNEGSKA (reference sequence). Trimming took 3 bases from V and 11 from J; bases not matched to a gene: 18. CDR3 nucleotides: TGCAGTGCTAGCAGCAAGCCCGGGACAGCCATTGGGTACACCTTC. This sequence encodes CSASSKPGTAIGYTF.

The chain uses TRBV29-1 and TRBJ2-1; TRBD2 matches 11 bases. Per germline, CDR1 SQVTM and CDR2 ANQGSEA. This CDR3 is built from 12 residues. V trimming: 7 bases; J trimming: 6 bases; junction bases outside the gene matches: 2. CDR3 sequence (DNA): TGCAGCGGGACTAGCGGGTTCAATGAGCAGTTCTTC. Translated: CSGTSGFNEQFF.

This chain connects TRBV28 to TRBJ2-5; D ambiguous. CDR3 length equals 12 residues. The germline V and J ends were trimmed by 7 bases and 4 bases, with 10 bases remaining between them. Germline assignment: CDR1 MDHEN and CDR2 SYDVKM. CDR3 protein: CASNSDRETQYF. The CDR3 DNA reads TGTGCCAGCAACTCGGACCGAGAGACCCAGTACTTC.

V is TRBV20-1 and J is TRBJ1-1; D might be TRBD1 (5 bases). Germline V gives CDR1 DFQATT, CDR2 SNEGSKA (reference sequence). CDR3 size: 14 residues. V was clipped by 2 bases and J by 0 bases, with 10 bases between them. CDR3 sequence reads: CSARTTVMNTEAFF. In DNA form, the CDR3 reads TGCAGTGCTAGAACGACAGTCATGAACACTGAAGCTTTCTTT.

This clonotype was seen only once. V gene TRBV11-2 combines with J gene TRBJ2-7; 7 bases align to TRBD1. The length of the CDR3 is 16 residues. Trimming took 5 bases from V and 3 from J; bases not matched to a gene: 13. CDR1 SGHAT and CDR2 FQNNGV come from the germline V gene. The CDR3 loop is CASSPPGTAALYEQYF. CDR3 DNA: TGTGCCAGCAGCCCACCCGGGACAGCAGCTCTCTACGAGCAGTACTTC. Looking up the rest from reference TRBV11-2 and TRBJ2-7 gives the full variable domain: EAGVAQSPRYKIIEKRQSVAFWCNPISGHATLYWYQQILGQGPKLLIQFQNNGVVDDSQLPKDRFSAERLKGVDSTLKIQPAKLEDSAVYLCASSPPGTAALYEQYFGPGTRLTVT.

The V gene is TRBV2, the J gene TRBJ2-4; TRBD2 is a possible D gene (5 bases). The length of the CDR3 is 15 residues. Trimming stripped 1 base from V and 6 bases from J, with 13 bases between. Germline values: CDR1 SNHLY, CDR2 FYNNEI. CDR3 in DNA: TGTGCCAGCAGTGAAGACGCAGGAGGAGTAAACATTCAGTACTTC. This gives the protein CASSEDAGGVNIQYF.

The V and J genes are TRBV2 and TRBJ2-5; D is perhaps TRBD2 (6 bases). Trimming pared 4 bases from V and 3 bases from J, leaving 9 bases between. The CDR3 is 13 amino acids. Germline loops: CDR1 SNHLY, CDR2 FYNNEI. Written as DNA, the CDR3 is TGTGCCAGCAGTGGGGACTCGGAAGAGACCCAGTACTTC. This encodes CASSGDSEETQYF.

The J gene is TRBJ1-1, the V gene TRBV10-3; TRBD1 is a possible D gene (5 bases). The ends were cut back, 2 bases at V and 0 bases at J, with 7 bases in the middle. The CDR3 spans 14 residues. From germline, CDR1 is ENHRY and CDR2 SYGVKD. Here the CDR3 reads CAISERQMNTEAFF. The CDR3 coding sequence is TGTGCCATCAGTGAGAGACAGATGAACACTGAAGCTTTCTTT.